The 20 T cell receptor beta chains listed next were all sequenced from one sample in a study of identical twins. Via MiXCR, TCRdb re-called the 5' RACE reads, giving one row per CDR3 protein. The repertoire includes under 500,000 distinct CDR3 sequences, over 11% of them detected once, and approximately 1% sits in the top ten. A further study also used this sample, focusing on yellow fever vaccine responses in identical twins.

Sequences were obtained from CD4+ T cells sorted from blood. The source of these receptors is a woman aged 18-30 years in good health.

This clonotype was found a few times. The chain links TRBV12-3 or TRBV12-4 to TRBJ2-2; TRBD1 matches 8 bases. The V and J ends lost 3 bases and 7 bases, in that order; junction bases with no gene match: 4. The CDR3 is 14 residues long. The CDR3 coding sequence is TGTGCCAGCAGTTTGGTCAGGGGGCGCGGGGAGCTGTTTTTT. It codes for CASSLVRGRGELFF.

This clonotype was seen a few times. The V gene is TRBV18, the J gene TRBJ2-7, with 7 bases that match TRBD1. The germline V gene encodes CDR1 KGHSH and CDR2 LQKENI. V dropped 4 bases and J dropped 2; count of bases not matched to a gene: 5. The CDR3 covers 14 residues. Here the CDR3 DNA reads TGTGCCAGCTCACAGGGGACAGAAGCCTACGAGCAGTACTTC. Translation gives CASSQGTEAYEQYF.

This clonotype was detected only a few times. CDR3 sequence reads: CASSKGTSGAQFF. In DNA form, the CDR3 reads TGTGCCAGCAGCAAAGGGACTAGCGGGGCCCAGTTCTTC. The chain links TRBV11-3 to TRBJ2-1; 13 bases align to TRBD2. Germline V gene lookup returns CDR1 SGHNT and CDR2 YENEEA. The J segment lost 13 bases and the V segment lost 5 bases, leaving 5 bases of the junction unmatched. CDR3 size: 13 residues.

This clonotype appeared a few times. The chain joins TRBV20-1 to TRBJ1-5, with D unclear. V was trimmed by 1 base and J by 0 bases, leaving 19 bases between them. This CDR3 is 18 amino acids long. From germline, CDR1 is DFQATT and CDR2 SNEGSKA (reference sequence). CDR3 sequence: CSARVGNPRAYSNQPQHF. In nucleotides, the CDR3 is TGCAGTGCTAGAGTCGGGAATCCCCGGGCATATAGCAATCAGCCCCAGCATTTT.

This clonotype has ten or more counts. The chain employs TRBV20-1 and TRBJ2-4; D not resolved. The V and J ends lost 3 bases and 3 bases respectively, with 15 bases between them. Germline V lookup: CDR1 DFQATT, CDR2 SNEGSKA (reference sequence). This CDR3 has 15 residues. The CDR3 region is CSARAAGSGKNIQYF. Written as DNA, the CDR3 is TGCAGTGCTAGGGCCGCAGGATCTGGCAAAAACATTCAGTACTTC.

The chain employs TRBV28 and TRBJ2-7, with 7 positions matching TRBD2. Germline CDR1 is MDHEN and CDR2 is SYDVKM. The ends lost 4 bases at V and 3 bases at J; junction bases unmatched: 6. The CDR3 length is 14 residues. DNA for the CDR3: TGTGCCAGCAGTTCGGCTAGCGGCATCTACGAGCAGTACTTC. It translates to CASSSASGIYEQYF.

The chain is built from TRBV5-5 and TRBJ2-2, with D unresolved. V dropped 0 bases and J dropped 7 bases, with 7 bases sitting between them. The CDR3 length is 13 residues. Germline loops: CDR1 SGHKS, CDR2 YYEKEE (reference sequence). The CDR3 DNA reads TGTGCCAGCAGCTTGGGTGCCGGCGGGGAGCTGTTTTTT. It is translated as CASSLGAGGELFF.

This clonotype was seen a handful of times. The V and J genes are TRBV12-3 or TRBV12-4 and TRBJ2-5, with D possibly TRBD1 on 6 matching bases. The V gene lost 2 bases and the J gene lost 7 bases, with 20 bases spanning the gap. The CDR3 is 16 amino acids. The CDR3 region has the DNA TGTGCCAGCAGTTTACACGTGACAGGTACTAAAGCGACCCAGTACTTC. Amino acid sequence: CASSLHVTGTKATQYF.

The gene calls are TRBV6-5 and TRBJ1-5; D unclear. CDR1 is MNHEY, CDR2 SVGAGI, per germline. Trimming removed 8 bases from V and 4 bases from J, with 9 bases in between. This CDR3 is 12 amino acids long. CDR3 protein: CASGRPNQPQHF. CDR3 bases: TGTGCCAGCGGCAGACCAAATCAGCCCCAGCATTTT.

This clonotype occurred many times. This chain joins TRBV24-1 and TRBJ2-1; TRBD1 aligns across 9 bases. The V segment lost 4 bases and the J segment 8 bases; nucleotides outside the gene matches: 5. Germline V gene lookup returns CDR1 KGHDR and CDR2 SFDVKD. CDR3 length: 14 residues. The CDR3 nucleotides read TGTGCCACCAGTGAGACAGGGGGGTTGGATGAGCAGTTCTTC. Translation gives CATSETGGLDEQFF.

This clonotype has more than one count but fewer than ten. The chain has TRBV6-1 and TRBJ2-1; maybe TRBD2 (6 bases). This CDR3 has 16 residues. Germline CDR1 and CDR2: MNHNS and SASEGT. Trimming left V 3 bases short and J 4 bases short, with 16 bases between. The CDR3 DNA sequence: TGTGCCAGCAGTGATAAAGGCGGGATACTATACAATGAGCAGTTCTTC. It is translated as CASSDKGGILYNEQFF.

Only a few counts were recorded for this clonotype. The chain links TRBV20-1 to TRBJ2-2, with 8 bases identical to TRBD2. This CDR3 comprises 18 residues. The V gene end was trimmed by 0 bases and the J gene end by 5 bases; junction bases not matched to a gene: 14. CDR1 DFQATT and CDR2 SNEGSKA come from the germline V gene (reference sequence). The CDR3 DNA sequence: TGCAGTGCTAGAGATGGGGGCACCACGGGGGGGCGTACCGGGGAGCTGTTTTTT. Translation gives CSARDGGTTGGRTGELFF.

The chain has TRBV3-1 and TRBJ2-7; TRBD1 aligns across 9 bases. J lost 3 bases, V lost 4 bases, and 7 bases had no gene match. The CDR3 contains 15 residues. Germline V gene sequence: CDR1 LGHDT, CDR2 YNNKEL (reference sequence). For the CDR3, the DNA is TGTGCCAGCAGCCGACGTGGGACAGGGAGCTACGAGCAGTACTTC. Protein: CASSRRGTGSYEQYF.

This clonotype was seen a handful of times. The rearrangement links TRBV10-3 to TRBJ2-5; D is unresolved. In germline, CDR1 is ENHRY, CDR2 SYGVKD. The V end was cut by 0 bases, the J end by 1 base, with 3 bases between. This CDR3 has 13 residues. DNA of the CDR3: TGTGCCATCAGTGAGTCGACCCAAGAGACCCAGTACTTC. Translating gives CAISESTQETQYF.

The rearrangement links TRBV27 to TRBJ2-1; no clear D. The CDR3 spans 13 residues. Per germline, CDR1 MNHEY and CDR2 SMNVEV (reference sequence). V lost 2 bases and J lost 2, with 4 bases in between. CDR3 nucleotides: TGTGCCAGCAGTTTACTAGCCTACAATGAGCAGTTCTTC. Its translation: CASSLLAYNEQFF.

This rearrangement joins TRBV6-2 or TRBV6-3 to TRBJ2-1; the match to TRBD2 covers 10 bases. The CDR3 runs 18 residues. V was clipped by 0 bases and J by 7 bases; unmatched bases: 12. Germline-derived CDR1 and CDR2 are MNHEY and SVGEGT. The CDR3, as DNA: TGTGCCAGCAGTTACTCGCCCCGTTCTAGCGGGAGAGTAAATGAGCAGTTCTTC. This translates into CASSYSPRSSGRVNEQFF.

This chain uses TRBV24-1 with TRBJ2-2, with 7 bases that match TRBD1. CDR3 length equals 17 residues. The germline V gene encodes CDR1 KGHDR and CDR2 SFDVKD. J lost 0 bases, V lost 4 bases, and 7 bases had no gene match. CDR3: CATSDPGQDANTGELFF. The CDR3, as DNA: TGTGCCACCAGTGACCCCGGACAGGACGCGAACACCGGGGAGCTGTTTTTT.

This clonotype was counted only a few times. J is TRBJ2-1 and V is TRBV19; the D is unclear. The CDR3 has 14 residues. With 10 bases removed from V and 6 bases from J, the gap between germline ends came to 19 bases. Germline V CDR1 and CDR2: LNHDA, SQIVND (reference sequence). The CDR3 DNA reads TGTGCCACCAACTCCGGGTCTCTGGGCAATGAGCAGTTCTTC. Encoded protein: CATNSGSLGNEQFF.

The chain couples TRBV3-1 to TRBJ2-7, with a possible D match to TRBD1 (6 bases). Trimming removed 4 bases at V and 0 bases at J, with 13 bases between. The CDR3 has 15 amino acids. The germline V gene encodes CDR1 LGHDT and CDR2 YNNKEL (reference sequence). The CDR3 nucleotides are TGTGCCAGCAGCCCGGGACACTTGAGCTCCTACGAGCAGTACTTC. Protein sequence: CASSPGHLSSYEQYF.

This clonotype was found a few times. CDR3 DNA: TGTGCCAGCAGCACCCCCGGGACTACAACCAATGAGCAGTTCTTC. Its translation is CASSTPGTTTNEQFF. The chain recombines TRBV3-1 with TRBJ2-1, with 7 bases lining up with TRBD2. CDR1 and CDR2 (germline): LGHDT, YNNKEL (reference sequence). Losses at the gene ends were 5 bases for V and 6 bases for J; bases not matched to a gene: 10. CDR3 size: 15 residues.